These 24 T cell receptor beta chains came from one sample sequenced in a study of blood T cells in healthy people across ages. Primers used in a second PCR of about 7 to 12 cycles were a sample-barcoded 5' primer and a J-beta primer mix. TCRdb processed the 5' RACE reads anew with MiXCR; each CDR3 protein has one entry. This table has 750,000 to 1,000,000 distinct CDR3 sequences, roughly 29% appearing once. The data were also submitted as part of a second study, on T cells of mothers and their children.

Sequenced sample: blood. All receptors come from a woman in her forties in good health.

Ten or more counts support this clonotype. The genes are TRBV29-1 and TRBJ1-2; a weak D match, TRBD1 (5 bases). There are 12 residues in the CDR3. The germline CDR1 and CDR2 sequences are SQVTM and ANQGSEA. Trimming pared 0 bases from V and 8 bases from J, leaving 10 bases between. For the CDR3, the DNA is TGCAGCGTTGAAGAGAGGGGACGAGGCTACACCTTC. This gives the protein CSVEERGRGYTF.

This clonotype was counted many times. The chain recombines TRBV27 with TRBJ1-5; D is possibly TRBD1 (6 bases). The CDR3 has 14 amino acids. Trimming cost V 6 bases and J 4 bases, with 13 bases left between them. Per germline, CDR1 MNHEY and CDR2 SMNVEV (reference sequence). The CDR3 sequence: CASSLRGPNQPQHF. As DNA, the CDR3 is TGTGCCAGCAGCCTCAGGGGACCGAATCAGCCCCAGCATTTT.

Of note for this clonotype: Being one base from a much bigger clone, this may be a read error. The rearrangement links TRBV7-2 to TRBJ2-5, with a weak D call TRBD1 (6 bases). The CDR3 contains 14 residues. The germline gives CDR1 SGHTA, CDR2 FQGNSA. Trimming left V 3 bases short and J 5 bases short, with 13 bases between. The CDR3 sequence is CTSSFLGRGETQYF. The CDR3 DNA is TGTACCAGCAGCTTCCTCGGTAGGGGGGAGACCCAGTACTTC. The whole variable domain, filled in from reference TRBV7-2 and TRBJ2-5, reads GAGVSQSPSNKVTEKGKDVELRCDPISGHTALYWYRQSLGQGLEFLIYFQGNSAPDKSGLPSDRFSAERTGGSVSTLTIQRTQQEDSAVYLCTSSFLGRGETQYFGPGTRLLVL.

The chain carries TRBV27 and TRBJ1-2; D is uncertain. Germline CDR1 and CDR2: MNHEY and SMNVEV (reference sequence). This CDR3 is built from 13 residues. Trimming took 8 bases from V and 5 from J, leaving 15 bases between them. DNA of the CDR3: TGTGCCAGCGGCCCTTATGCCCTATATGGCTACACCTTC. Amino acids: CASGPYALYGYTF.

A remark on this clonotype: A much more abundant neighbour one base away suggests this may be a read error. The chain employs TRBV20-1 and TRBJ2-7, with unresolved D. This CDR3 is 13 amino acids long. Deletions cut 0 bases from V and 7 bases from J, with 13 bases between. Germline V gives CDR1 DFQATT, CDR2 SNEGSKA (reference sequence). The CDR3 protein is CSARDTAVKEQYF. The CDR3 DNA is TGCAGTGCTAGAGATACTGCGGTAAAAGAGCAGTACTTC.

The genes are TRBV12-3 or TRBV12-4 and TRBJ2-7; possibly TRBD2 for D (6 bases). CDR3 length: 14 residues. The ends were cut back, 3 bases at V and 2 bases at J, with 11 bases in the middle. The CDR3 nucleotides are TGTGCCAGCAGTTTGAGGGACTTGCCCTACGAGCAGTACTTC. Protein sequence: CASSLRDLPYEQYF.

This rearrangement joins TRBV7-2 to TRBJ2-1; TRBD2 agrees at 10 bases. After removal of 2 bases from V and 15 bases from J, the junction contained 13 bases not matched to a gene. CDR3 length: 15 amino acids. Germline CDR1 is SGHTA and CDR2 is FQGNSA. The CDR3 region has the DNA TGTGCCAGCAGCTTACCGGGACTAGCGTGCCTAAGGGCGTTCTTC. Residues: CASSLPGLACLRAFF.

This clonotype was seen a single time. This may be a read error: a much more frequent sequence differs by one nucleotide. The rearrangement uses TRBV11-2 and TRBJ2-7, with 10 positions matching TRBD1. Trimming removed 5 bases from V and 2 bases from J; junction bases left unmatched: 9. The CDR3 has 16 residues. The germline gives CDR1 SGHAT, CDR2 FQNNGV. CDR3 protein: CASSICRDRGPYEQYF. Written as DNA, the CDR3 is TGTGCCAGCAGCATATGCCGGGACAGGGGCCCCTACGAGCAGTACTTC.

J is TRBJ1-6 and V is TRBV14, with unresolved D. Germline CDR1 and CDR2: SGHDN and FVKESK. The CDR3 loop spans 13 amino acids. The V and J ends lost 0 bases and 14 bases respectively, with 11 bases between them. CDR3 sequence: CASSQDFWETLHF. The CDR3 DNA is TGTGCCAGCAGCCAAGACTTCTGGGAGACCCTCCACTTT.

This clonotype came up once. This may stem from a read error, because a much larger clone lies one nucleotide away. The chain recombines TRBV29-1 with TRBJ1-1; D is unresolved. Between the trimmed V and J ends, which lost 4 bases and 1 base, there was a span of 7 bases. The CDR3 totals 12 residues. Looked up from germline, CDR1 is SQVTM and CDR2 is ANQGSEA. The CDR3 DNA follows: TGCAGCGTTGTAAAGGGGAACACTGAAGCTTTCTTT. Its protein product is CSVVKGNTEAFF.

The chain joins TRBV5-1 to TRBJ2-3; 7 nucleotides line up with TRBD2. Per the germline V gene, CDR1 is SGHRS and CDR2 is YFSETQ. The CDR3 extends over 16 amino acids. With 0 bases clipped from V and 1 base from J, the junction kept 5 bases outside the gene matches. DNA of the CDR3: TGCGCCAGCAGCTTGGAGGTTGCGGGGGGCACAGATACGCAGTATTTT. The encoded protein is CASSLEVAGGTDTQYF. The variable domain in full, with the rest retrieved from reference TRBV5-1 and TRBJ2-3, is KAGVTQTPRYLIKTRGQQVTLSCSPISGHRSVSWYQQTPGQGLQFLFEYFSETQRNKGNFPGRFSGRQFSNSRSEMNVSTLELGDSALYLCASSLEVAGGTDTQYFGPGTRLTVL.

This clonotype was found many times. This rearrangement joins TRBV7-3 to TRBJ2-6; the D gene is possibly TRBD2 (5 bases). CDR3 length equals 18 residues. The V and J ends lost 4 bases and 0 bases respectively, with 16 bases between them. Germline assignment: CDR1 SGHTA and CDR2 FQGTGA. CDR3 region: CASSSDGLLSSGANVLTF. CDR3 bases: TGTGCCAGCAGCTCAGATGGACTCTTGAGCTCTGGGGCCAACGTCCTGACTTTC. The full variable domain, its missing parts supplied by reference TRBV7-3 and TRBJ2-6, is GAGVSQTPSNKVTEKGKYVELRCDPISGHTALYWYRQSLGQGPEFLIYFQGTGAADDSGLPNDRFFAVRPEGSVSTLKIQRTERGDSAVYLCASSSDGLLSSGANVLTFGAGSRLTVL.

Of note for this clonotype: A read error may produce the germline difference seen at one junction end. The V call is TRBV5-5, the J call TRBJ2-7; D may be TRBD2 (6 bases). Germline V CDR1 and CDR2: SGHKS, YYEKEE (reference sequence). CDR3 length: 13 amino acids. CDR3 protein: CTSRLETSYEQYF. Here the CDR3 DNA reads TGTACCAGCAGACTAGAGACTTCCTACGAGCAGTACTTC.

This clonotype was found many times. The chain combines TRBV7-8 with TRBJ1-2; D unclear. V was cut by 5 bases and J by 0 bases, with 16 bases left in between. The CDR3 extends over 16 amino acids. From germline, CDR1 is SGHVS and CDR2 FQNEAQ. The CDR3 nucleotides read TGTGCCAGCAGCCCACCTCGGAGCACCTCTAACTATGGCTACACCTTC. Protein: CASSPPRSTSNYGYTF.

Remarks on this clonotype: One end of the junction varies from germline; a read error may be responsible. The chain joins TRBV20-1 to TRBJ1-2, with 7 positions matching TRBD1. From germline, CDR1 is DFQATT and CDR2 SNEGSKA (reference sequence). The CDR3 contains 15 residues. In DNA, the CDR3 is TGCAGTCCCTCAGACAGGGACAGTTCTGAATATGGTTACACCTTT. Translated, it gives CSPSDRDSSEYGYTF.

Remarks on this clonotype: A much larger clone differs from this one at a single base, so this may be a read error. The chain joins TRBV2 to TRBJ2-6; D is unresolved. Per the germline V gene, CDR1 is SNHLY and CDR2 is FYNNEI. The CDR3 consists of 17 residues. The CDR3 DNA follows: TGTGCCCGCAGTGAAGAAGTGATGACCTCTGGGGCCAACGTCCTGACTTTC. This encodes CARSEEVMTSGANVLTF.

This chain uses TRBV19 with TRBJ2-1; D may correspond to TRBD1 or TRBD2 (6 bases each). The CDR3 totals 15 residues. Deletions cut 3 bases from V and 10 bases from J, with 19 bases between. Per the germline V gene, CDR1 is LNHDA and CDR2 is SQIVND (reference sequence). The CDR3 spells CASSMGGRVSPEQFF. The CDR3 coding sequence is TGTGCCAGTAGTATGGGGGGCCGGGTTAGTCCCGAGCAGTTCTTC.

In its sample, this clonotype was seen a few times. This may arise from a read error, as a much more abundant clone is one base away. This chain links TRBV7-9 with TRBJ1-6, with a possible D match to TRBD1 (5 bases). This CDR3 has 13 residues. Germline V gene sequence: CDR1 SEHNR, CDR2 FQNEAQ (reference sequence). V gave up 4 bases and J gave up 7 bases, with 8 bases separating them. CDR3 residues: CASSSWDNSPLHF. The DNA for the CDR3 is TGTGCCAGCAGCTCCTGGGACAATTCACCCCTCCACTTT.

The V gene is TRBV5-6, the J gene TRBJ1-2; D is unclear. Trimming took 4 bases from V and 2 from J, leaving 12 bases between them. Germline CDR1 reads SGHDT; CDR2 reads YYEEEE. This CDR3 is built from 14 residues. The CDR3 reads CASSQKRANYGYTF. The DNA of the CDR3 is TGTGCCAGCAGCCAGAAAAGGGCAAACTATGGCTACACCTTC.

This chain connects TRBV25-1 to TRBJ2-1, with D perhaps TRBD1 or TRBD2 (5 bases each). The CDR3 is made up of 12 amino acids. CDR1 is MGHDK and CDR2 is SYGVNS in the germline V gene. V was shortened by 2 bases and J by 8 bases, with 7 bases between the two germline ends. The CDR3 DNA follows: TGTGCCAGCAGTGAACTGGGGGATGAGCAGTTCTTC. It translates to CASSELGDEQFF.

This clonotype was seen only a few times. The chain joins TRBV9 to TRBJ2-5, with 7 positions matching TRBD2. Trimming removed 2 bases from V and 1 base from J; junction bases left unmatched: 5. CDR1 is SGDLS and CDR2 is YYNGEE in the germline V gene. The CDR3 loop spans 15 amino acids. The CDR3 here is CASSVGGGPQETQYF. CDR3 sequence (DNA): TGTGCCAGCAGCGTTGGCGGGGGTCCCCAAGAGACCCAGTACTTC.

The DNA for the CDR3 is TGCGCCAGCAGCTTTGGAGGGGCCGCTAACTATGGCTACACCTTC. It yields the protein CASSFGGAANYGYTF. J is TRBJ1-2 and V is TRBV5-1, with TRBD1 as a possible D gene (5 bases). The CDR3 contains 15 residues. Between the trimmed V and J ends, which lost 2 bases and 0 bases, there was a span of 11 bases. Looked up from germline, CDR1 is SGHRS and CDR2 is YFSETQ.

The chain joins TRBV12-3 or TRBV12-4 to TRBJ1-2; TRBD1 is a possible D gene (6 bases). This CDR3 contains 16 residues. The ends were cut back, 8 bases at V and 0 bases at J, with 19 bases in the middle. The DNA for the CDR3 is TGTGCCAGCTCCGGGACACTCTTATTCGCTAACTATGGCTACACCTTC. Its translation is CASSGTLLFANYGYTF.

The CDR3: CASSLKGSGGTEAFF. CDR3 nucleotides: TGTGCCAGCAGTTTAAAGGGCAGTGGGGGAACTGAAGCTTTCTTT. The rearrangement uses TRBV12-3 or TRBV12-4 and TRBJ1-1, with D perhaps matching TRBD1 (5 bases). The CDR3 spans 15 residues. Trimming left V 2 bases short and J 5 bases short, with 15 bases between.